These T cell receptor beta chains were read from a single sample in a study of T cell responses to AZD1222 COVID-19 vaccine. Sequencing used immunoSEQ multiplex PCR; TCRdb keeps in-frame clones, though not all of them. The sample records about 94,000 clones, 85% being singletons. This material consisted of peripheral blood, taken 28 days after the second AZD1222 dose. These receptors were taken from an adult who received the AZD1222 COVID-19 vaccine. Each CDR3 is given with its conserved first and last residue. Each record gives: CDR3 DNA, CDR3 protein, V gene, clone size, J gene, D gene. D genes are given only for firm matches. Size is stated for part of the rows, as once, few or many counts, or as a class when the clone is expanded.

CDR3 DNA: TGTGCCAGCAGCGCCCACGGTAATCAGGGGGCCAAAGATACGCAGTATTTT
CDR3 protein: CASSAHGNQGAKDTQYF
V gene: TRBV9
clone size: NA
J gene: TRBJ2-3
D gene: TRBD1

CDR3 DNA: TGTGCCACCAGTGAGCCCGCTAGCGGTCGGAACAATGAGCAGTTCTTC
CDR3 protein: CATSEPASGRNNEQFF
V gene: TRBV24-1
clone size: NA
J gene: TRBJ2-1
D gene: TRBD2

CDR3 DNA: TGTGCCAGCAGCTTGACGGATGGCAAACCTTACGAGCAGTACTTC
CDR3 protein: CASSLTDGKPYEQYF
V gene: TRBV13
clone size: NA
J gene: TRBJ2-7
D gene: NA

CDR3 DNA: TGTGCCAGCAGCGTAGATCCTAGCAGTCCCGGGGAGCTGTTTTTT
CDR3 protein: CASSVDPSSPGELFF
V gene: TRBV9
clone size: once
J gene: TRBJ2-2
D gene: NA

CDR3 DNA: TGTGCCAGCAGCCCGAAGTCACTCTCCTACAATGAGCAGTTCTTC
CDR3 protein: CASSPKSLSYNEQFF
V gene: TRBV7-2
clone size: few
J gene: TRBJ2-1
D gene: NA

CDR3 DNA: TGTGCCAGCGAACCGACAGGGGAGGGACACGAGCAGTACTTC
CDR3 protein: CASEPTGEGHEQYF
V gene: TRBV6-5
clone size: NA
J gene: TRBJ2-7
D gene: NA

CDR3 DNA: TGCGCCAGCAGTGAAGCGGGTACCTACAATGAGCAGTTCTTC
CDR3 protein: CASSEAGTYNEQFF
V gene: TRBV10-1
clone size: NA
J gene: TRBJ2-1
D gene: NA

CDR3 DNA: TGTGCCAGCAGCTTAGGGCTAGCGGGAGGGCAGTTCTTC
CDR3 protein: CASSLGLAGGQFF
V gene: TRBV11-3
clone size: NA
J gene: TRBJ2-1
D gene: TRBD2

CDR3 DNA: TGTGCCAGCAGCCTTACAGTGAACACTGAAGCTTTCTTT
CDR3 protein: CASSLTVNTEAFF
V gene: TRBV11-2
clone size: NA
J gene: TRBJ1-1
D gene: NA

CDR3 DNA: TGTGCCAGCAGCGTAAGTCCACAGGGGACCGGGGAGCTGTTTTTT
CDR3 protein: CASSVSPQGTGELFF
V gene: TRBV9
clone size: NA
J gene: TRBJ2-2
D gene: TRBD1

CDR3 DNA: TGTGCCAGCAGCGCAGGAGATCGCGGAACTGGTCTTTACACTGAAGCTTTCTTT
CDR3 protein: CASSAGDRGTGLYTEAFF
V gene: TRBV9
clone size: NA
J gene: TRBJ1-1
D gene: NA

CDR3 DNA: TGTGCCAGCAGACCCGGCGGGAACAGCAATTCACCCCTCCACTTT
CDR3 protein: CASRPGGNSNSPLHF
V gene: TRBV27
clone size: NA
J gene: TRBJ1-6
D gene: NA

CDR3 DNA: TGTGCTGGGACAAGGTCCTACGAGCAGTACTTC
CDR3 protein: CAGTRSYEQYF
V gene: TRBV30
clone size: once
J gene: TRBJ2-7
D gene: NA

CDR3 DNA: TGTGCCAGCAGCCTTTTCGGACTAGCGGAAGAGACCCAGTACTTC
CDR3 protein: CASSLFGLAEETQYF
V gene: TRBV7-3
clone size: NA
J gene: TRBJ2-5
D gene: TRBD2

CDR3 DNA: TGTGCCAGCAGCTTGTGGGGGACTTCAGGGGCCAACGTCCTGACTTTC
CDR3 protein: CASSLWGTSGANVLTF
V gene: TRBV5-6
clone size: NA
J gene: TRBJ2-6
D gene: NA

CDR3 DNA: TGTGCCAGCAGCTTAGGATTAGGGGACAGGGTGTACGAGCAGTACTTC
CDR3 protein: CASSLGLGDRVYEQYF
V gene: TRBV7-2
clone size: once
J gene: TRBJ2-7
D gene: TRBD1

CDR3 DNA: TGCGCCAGCAGCCAAGGACAGGGGGCGAGAAGCTACACCTTC
CDR3 protein: CASSQGQGARSYTF
V gene: TRBV4-3
clone size: NA
J gene: TRBJ1-2
D gene: TRBD1

CDR3 DNA: TGTGCCAGCAGCACTCAACAGGGGCACCAAGAGACCCAGTACTTC
CDR3 protein: CASSTQQGHQETQYF
V gene: TRBV11-2
clone size: NA
J gene: TRBJ2-5
D gene: TRBD1

CDR3 DNA: TGTGCCAGCAGCCAAGGCGATGGGCTCCACAATGAGCAGTTCTTC
CDR3 protein: CASSQGDGLHNEQFF
V gene: TRBV4-2
clone size: few
J gene: TRBJ2-1
D gene: NA

CDR3 DNA: TGTGCCAGCAGCGGCGGGGGCCAGAGGGGCGAGCAGTACTTC
CDR3 protein: CASSGGGQRGEQYF
V gene: TRBV7-8
clone size: NA
J gene: TRBJ2-7
D gene: NA

CDR3 DNA: TGTGCCTGGAGTGGGGGTCAGTGGACTGAAGCTTTCTTT
CDR3 protein: CAWSGGQWTEAFF
V gene: TRBV30
clone size: NA
J gene: TRBJ1-1
D gene: NA

CDR3 DNA: TGTGCCAGCAGCTTAGCGGTCGGAAGCTCTGGAAACACCATATATTTT
CDR3 protein: CASSLAVGSSGNTIYF
V gene: TRBV7-2
clone size: NA
J gene: TRBJ1-3
D gene: NA

CDR3 DNA: TGTGCCAGCAGCCGGGGGACGGGACTAGCGGGACACAATGAGCAGTTCTTC
CDR3 protein: CASSRGTGLAGHNEQFF
V gene: TRBV2
clone size: NA
J gene: TRBJ2-1
D gene: TRBD2

CDR3 DNA: TGTGCCAGCAGGCCCCGGGGTAACTATGGCTACACCTTC
CDR3 protein: CASRPRGNYGYTF
V gene: TRBV12-3/TRBV12-4
clone size: NA
J gene: TRBJ1-2
D gene: NA

CDR3 DNA: TGCGCCAGCAGCTCCTCGACCGGGAACACCGGGGAGCTGTTTTTT
CDR3 protein: CASSSSTGNTGELFF
V gene: TRBV5-1
clone size: NA
J gene: TRBJ2-2
D gene: NA

CDR3 DNA: TGTGCCAGCAGCCTAAGCGTCTCTGGGGCCAACGTCCTGACTTTC
CDR3 protein: CASSLSVSGANVLTF
V gene: TRBV11-3
clone size: NA
J gene: TRBJ2-6
D gene: NA

CDR3 DNA: TGTGCCAGCCGGGACCGCTATGGCTACACCTTC
CDR3 protein: CASRDRYGYTF
V gene: TRBV19
clone size: NA
J gene: TRBJ1-2
D gene: NA

CDR3 DNA: TGTGCCATCAGTGCGGGGTTTGATGAAAAACTGTTTTTT
CDR3 protein: CAISAGFDEKLFF
V gene: TRBV10-3
clone size: once
J gene: TRBJ1-4
D gene: NA

CDR3 DNA: TGTGCCAGCAGCTTGACGTCCAGGCAAGGGGGGCAGTTCTTC
CDR3 protein: CASSLTSRQGGQFF
V gene: TRBV13
clone size: NA
J gene: TRBJ2-1
D gene: NA

CDR3 DNA: TGTGCCACCAGTCCTTCGACAGCGCCTACGAATCAGCCCCAGCATTTT
CDR3 protein: CATSPSTAPTNQPQHF
V gene: TRBV24-1
clone size: NA
J gene: TRBJ1-5
D gene: NA

CDR3 DNA: TGTGCCAGCAGCCGCTCGGCGGTAGCGGGGTACAATGAGCAGTTCTTC
CDR3 protein: CASSRSAVAGYNEQFF
V gene: TRBV7-2
clone size: few
J gene: TRBJ2-1
D gene: TRBD2

CDR3 DNA: TGCGCCAGCGGCACCGGGTTCCTGAACACTGAAGCTTTCTTT
CDR3 protein: CASGTGFLNTEAFF
V gene: TRBV5-1
clone size: NA
J gene: TRBJ1-1
D gene: NA

CDR3 DNA: TGTGCCAGTAGTATAGTCAGGCTGAGGGGGCCGTCTGGCTACACCTTC
CDR3 protein: CASSIVRLRGPSGYTF
V gene: TRBV19
clone size: NA
J gene: TRBJ1-2
D gene: TRBD1

CDR3 DNA: TGTGCCAGCAGCTTAGGCGGGACTCAAGAGACCCAGTACTTC
CDR3 protein: CASSLGGTQETQYF
V gene: TRBV11-3
clone size: NA
J gene: TRBJ2-5
D gene: NA

CDR3 DNA: TGTGCCAGCAGCTTACGGGCGGGGCTAACTCTCAATGAGCAGTTCTTC
CDR3 protein: CASSLRAGLTLNEQFF
V gene: TRBV7-3
clone size: once
J gene: TRBJ2-1
D gene: NA